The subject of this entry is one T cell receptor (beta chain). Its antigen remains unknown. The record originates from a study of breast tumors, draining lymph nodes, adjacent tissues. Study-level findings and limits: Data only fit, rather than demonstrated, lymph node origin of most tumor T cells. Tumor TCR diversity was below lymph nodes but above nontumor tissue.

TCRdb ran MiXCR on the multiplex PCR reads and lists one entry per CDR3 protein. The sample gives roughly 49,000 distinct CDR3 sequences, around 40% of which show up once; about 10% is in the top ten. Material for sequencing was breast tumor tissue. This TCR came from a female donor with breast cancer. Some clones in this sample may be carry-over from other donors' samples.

CDR3 amino acids: CASGPRQGIAGELFF. As DNA, the CDR3 is TGTGCCAGCGGCCCTCGACAGGGAATCGCCGGGGAGCTGTTTTTT. This rearrangement joins TRBV7-2 to TRBJ2-2; 7 nucleotides line up with TRBD1. V lost 8 bases to trimming and J lost 6 bases; unmatched junction nucleotides: 12. The CDR3 sequence is 15 residues long. Germline CDR1 is SGHTA and CDR2 is FQGNSA.